These T cell receptor beta chains were read from a single sample in a study of T cell responses to AZD1222 COVID-19 vaccine. The protocol was immunoSEQ multiplex PCR, while the TCRdb copy is restricted to in-frame clones and leaves out a portion. Of 130,000 to 150,000 clones listed, approximately 78% are singletons. The sample was peripheral blood, taken on day 0 of MenACWY control vaccination. These receptors came from an adult in good health. Each CDR3 is given without its conserved first and last residue.

v_gene	len	j_gene	CDR3aa
TRBV29-1	10	TRBJ1-2	SVDLGGYGYT
TRBV7-9	13	TRBJ1-2	ASSATPSANYGYT
TRBV5-4	12	TRBJ1-3	ASSGRGLGNTIY
TRBV9	13	TRBJ1-6	ASSVGGLPNSPLH
TRBV21-1	12	TRBJ1-4	ASKRTGGPEKLF
TRBV28	10	TRBJ1-2	ASSSAQYGYT
TRBV6-1	13	TRBJ1-1	ASSDAGQVRTEAF
TRBV19	14	TRBJ1-6	ASSALGTGGSSPLH
TRBV6-2/TRBV6-3	13	TRBJ2-5	ASSPLGHVSETQY
TRBV12-3/TRBV12-4	11	TRBJ1-2	ASSLQVNYGYT
TRBV5-6	13	TRBJ2-3	ASITKGFRTDTQY
TRBV7-9	13	TRBJ2-3	ASSLARPITDTQY
TRBV19	12	TRBJ1-2	ASTGRPSLYGYT
TRBV4-1	14	TRBJ2-3	ASSHSAGSSTDTQY
TRBV28	12	TRBJ1-2	ASSLGQEAYGYT
TRBV11-2	11	TRBJ2-5	ASSLESPGAGH
TRBV5-4	12	TRBJ1-2	ASRIKGLRDGYT
TRBV11-2	11	TRBJ1-2	ASSWRQNYGYT
TRBV4-1	15	TRBJ2-2	ASSQGGSFANTGELF
TRBV27	17	TRBJ1-4	ASSPITHRTAATNEKLF
TRBV5-5	13	TRBJ2-2	ASSFGQPNTGELF
TRBV10-2	11	TRBJ1-1	ASSEPGNTEAF
TRBV6-6	16	TRBJ1-5	ASSRRPTGTGVNQPQH
TRBV19	12	TRBJ2-3	ATNEARNTDTQY
TRBV6-5	11	TRBJ2-2	ASRTGQSGELF
TRBV28	11	TRBJ1-2	ASSGTGGNRYT
TRBV11-1	9	TRBJ2-5	ASSRQETQY
TRBV6-1	11	TRBJ1-2	ASSEGEGLGYT
TRBV6-8	17	TRBJ1-1	ASSYGCRGTGGPGTEAF
TRBV29-1	10	TRBJ1-1	SVGQVNTEAF
TRBV7-9	13	TRBJ2-7	ASGVQGTGLSEQY
TRBV7-9	11	TRBJ2-1	ASSPRSDNEQF
TRBV2	14	TRBJ2-2	ASSNQGLANTGELF
TRBV4-1	13	TRBJ2-1	ASSQGWGSYNEQF
TRBV28	11	TRBJ1-1	ASSLSRTALAF
TRBV5-1	13	TRBJ1-2	ASSAVGQGFYGYT
TRBV7-8	13	TRBJ2-3	ASSLVMASTDTQY
TRBV19	13	TRBJ1-5	ASSRRGLSNQPQH
TRBV19	9	TRBJ2-3	ASSRTDTQY
TRBV6-5	11	TRBJ2-2	ASKATNTGELF
TRBV7-8	12	TRBJ1-3	ASSLAHSGNTIY
TRBV11-2	13	TRBJ2-6	ASSPLGSGANVLT
TRBV5-5	13	TRBJ1-2	ASSWAGQGNYGYT
TRBV4-1	14	TRBJ1-2	ASSQEGGGSVYGYT
TRBV29-1	13	TRBJ2-7	SVEGVSGDPYEQY
TRBV11-2	14	TRBJ2-1	ASSLEFAQGGNEQF
TRBV10-2	11	TRBJ1-1	ASTGQIGTEAF
TRBV7-3	11	TRBJ1-6	ASSWTGNSPLH
TRBV7-9	12	TRBJ2-5	ASSRTGRVETQY
TRBV10-3	13	TRBJ2-1	AISEWGGSTNEQF
TRBV9	14	TRBJ2-7	ASSVSGRRGRDEQY
TRBV6-5	10	TRBJ1-1	ASSYDRLEAF
TRBV4-1	12	TRBJ1-1	ASSQFRTATEAF
TRBV5-4	13	TRBJ2-1	ASSQLTGAYNEQF